The 15 T cell receptor beta chains presented below share a single source sample, sequenced in a study of T cell repertoires in cytomegalovirus infection. The antigens these receptors bind are not known. TCRdb called the reads again in MiXCR, with one record for every CDR3 protein. The sample lists hundreds of thousands of distinct CDR3 sequences; 30% to 40% were seen once. The sequences come from cultured PBMCs, collected from culture after CMV antigen stimulation. All receptors come from a human donor in good health (CMV status not recorded). Some clones in this sample may be carry-over from other donors' samples.

The chain recombines TRBV20-1 with TRBJ2-1; 7 nucleotides align to TRBD1. J was trimmed by 2 bases and V by 6 bases; bases with no gene match: 4. Germline V gene data show CDR1 as DFQATT and CDR2 as SNEGSKA (reference sequence). This CDR3 spans 13 amino acids. DNA of the CDR3: TGCAGTGCCGGGGACAGCACCTACAATGAGCAGTTCTTC. Amino acid sequence: CSAGDSTYNEQFF.

This clonotype was recorded at least ten times. V and J are TRBV12-3 or TRBV12-4 and TRBJ1-3; 7 positions match TRBD1. J gave up 1 base and V 6 bases, and 3 bases lay outside the gene matches. The CDR3 runs to 14 residues. CDR3 region: CASSPTGSGNTIYF. The CDR3 nucleotides are TGTGCCAGCAGCCCGACAGGGTCTGGAAACACCATATATTTT.

The table lists this clonotype with a few counts. The chain uses TRBV5-1 and TRBJ2-5; 7 bases agree with TRBD1. V was pared by 4 bases and J by 5 bases, with 5 bases of the junction left unmatched. The CDR3 consists of 13 residues. Germline lookup yields CDR1 SGHRS and CDR2 YFSETQ. The CDR3 here is CASSMTGKETQYF. DNA of the CDR3: TGCGCCAGCAGCATGACAGGGAAGGAGACCCAGTACTTC.

This clonotype showed up just once. V is TRBV24-1 and J is TRBJ1-5; no firm D call. Looked up from germline, CDR1 is KGHDR and CDR2 is SFDVKD. V shed 9 bases and J shed 7 bases, with 12 bases lying between them. The CDR3 has 12 residues. The CDR3 protein is CATQCPVQPQHF. DNA for the CDR3: TGTGCCACCCAGTGCCCAGTGCAGCCCCAGCATTTT.

This clonotype showed up just a few times. The genes are TRBV7-2 and TRBJ1-5; possible D gene TRBD1, 5 bases. Germline CDR1 reads SGHTA; CDR2 reads FQGNSA. Trimming took off 1 base at V and 10 bases at J, with 17 bases between the two ends. This CDR3 spans 15 amino acids. The CDR3 DNA reads TGTGCCAGCAGCTTAGAGAGTACCTGGGGCGTCCCCCAGCATTTT. It encodes CASSLESTWGVPQHF. The complete variable domain, with remaining parts taken from reference TRBV7-2 and TRBJ1-5, reads GAGVSQSPSNKVTEKGKDVELRCDPISGHTALYWYRQSLGQGLEFLIYFQGNSAPDKSGLPSDRFSAERTGGSVSTLTIQRTQQEDSAVYLCASSLESTWGVPQHFGDGTRLSIL.

The V call is TRBV19, the J call TRBJ1-5; no clear D gene. This CDR3 spans 14 amino acids. Germline V gives CDR1 LNHDA, CDR2 SQIVND (reference sequence). V lost 6 bases and J lost 3, with 12 bases in between. The CDR3 sequence: CASRRDNYNQPQHF. CDR3 DNA sequence: TGTGCCAGTAGGCGGGATAATTACAATCAGCCCCAGCATTTT. Full variable domain (remainder filled in from reference TRBV19 and TRBJ1-5): DGGITQSPKYLFRKEGQNVTLSCEQNLNHDAMYWYRQDPGQGLRLIYYSQIVNDFQKGDIAEGYSVSREKKESFPLTVTSAQKNPTAFYLCASRRDNYNQPQHFGDGTRLSIL.

This clonotype came up many times. CDR3 loop: CASSPPGRTQGTQYF. Written as DNA, the CDR3 is TGTGCCAGCAGCCCTCCCGGCAGGACTCAGGGGACCCAGTACTTC. The genes are TRBV7-2 and TRBJ2-5, with D possibly being TRBD1 or TRBD2 (5 bases each). The CDR3 totals 15 residues. CDR1 is SGHTA and CDR2 is FQGNSA in the germline V gene. Trimming removed 5 bases from V and 7 bases from J, with 20 bases in between.

The count of this clonotype is one. J is TRBJ2-7 and V is TRBV15; unclear D gene. Between the trimmed V and J ends, which lost 0 bases and 2 bases, there was a span of 8 bases. The length of the CDR3 is 14 residues. Germline V CDR1 and CDR2: LNHNV, YYDKDF (reference sequence). The CDR3 loop reads CATSRDPAAYEQYF. DNA of the CDR3: TGTGCCACCAGCAGAGATCCGGCGGCCTACGAGCAGTACTTC. Variable domain in full (rest from reference TRBV15 and TRBJ2-7): DAMVIQNPRYQVTQFGKPVTLSCSQTLNHNVMYWYQQKSSQAPKLLFHYYDKDFNNEADTPDNFQSRRPNTSFCFLDIRSPGLGDTAMYLCATSRDPAAYEQYFGPGTRLTVT.

This sequence joins TRBV7-9 and TRBJ1-1; D is unclear. The germline V and J ends were trimmed by 8 bases and 1 base, with 11 bases remaining between them. Per germline, CDR1 SEHNR and CDR2 FQNEAQ (reference sequence). The CDR3 has 13 residues. CDR3 nucleotides: TGTGCCAGCCGAGAGTTATCGAACACTGAAGCTTTCTTT. This sequence encodes CASRELSNTEAFF.

CDR3 loop: CASSSSGTGSCFF. The CDR3 DNA reads as TGTGCCAGCAGCTCGTCCGGGACAGGGTCTTGTTTCTTC. The V and J genes are TRBV7-9 and TRBJ2-1, with TRBD1 matching over 9 bases. The CDR3 runs 13 residues. Trimming removed 4 bases from V and 16 bases from J; junction bases left unmatched: 11. The germline gives CDR1 SEHNR, CDR2 FQNEAQ (reference sequence).

V and J are TRBV7-9 and TRBJ2-1; D not resolved. The CDR3 contains 12 residues. V was shortened by 1 base and J by 12 bases, with 10 bases between the two germline ends. From germline, CDR1 is SEHNR and CDR2 FQNEAQ (reference sequence). The CDR3 here is CASSLGTPRQFF. In DNA form, the CDR3 reads TGTGCCAGCAGCTTAGGTACCCCACGGCAGTTCTTC.

The chain employs TRBV19 and TRBJ1-5; the match to TRBD1 covers 10 bases. Germline lookup yields CDR1 LNHDA and CDR2 SQIVND (reference sequence). V lost 1 base, J lost 8 bases, and 8 bases stayed unmatched. The CDR3 consists of 16 residues. The CDR3 DNA is TGTGCCAGTAGTATAGGAAGGGGACAGGGGATGGAGCCCCAGCATTTT. Its protein product is CASSIGRGQGMEPQHF.

CDR3 sequence reads: CASSLVGGGQGTDTQYF. Here the CDR3 DNA reads TGTGCCAGCAGCTTAGTGGGGGGTGGGCAAGGCACAGATACGCAGTATTTT. The chain is built from TRBV11-2 and TRBJ2-3; TRBD2 might be the D (6 bases). CDR1 and CDR2 from the germline V gene are SGHAT and FQNNGV. CDR3 length: 17 amino acids. Trimming took 1 base from V and 1 from J, leaving 15 bases between them. The full variable domain, with the rest looked up from reference TRBV11-2 and TRBJ2-3, is EAGVAQSPRYKIIEKRQSVAFWCNPISGHATLYWYQQILGQGPKLLIQFQNNGVVDDSQLPKDRFSAERLKGVDSTLKIQPAKLEDSAVYLCASSLVGGGQGTDTQYFGPGTRLTVL.

Only a few counts were recorded for this clonotype. The rearrangement links TRBV6-1 to TRBJ1-6; D is possibly TRBD1 (5 bases). Germline V gene lookup returns CDR1 MNHNS and CDR2 SASEGT. CDR3 length: 14 residues. The germline V and J ends were trimmed by 2 bases and 10 bases, with 12 bases remaining between them. The CDR3 region has the DNA TGTGCCAGCAGTGAACAGGGTTCAAGCTCACCCCTCCACTTT. It yields the protein CASSEQGSSSPLHF.

The gene calls are TRBV7-8 and TRBJ2-3; 8 bases are shared with TRBD2. The CDR3 extends over 15 amino acids. J was trimmed by 2 bases and V by 5 bases; bases with no gene match: 6. Per germline, CDR1 SGHVS and CDR2 FQNEAQ. The CDR3 spells CASSVSGEYTDTQYF. CDR3 nucleotides: TGTGCCAGCAGCGTTAGCGGGGAATACACAGATACGCAGTATTTT.